One sample yielded the 30 T cell receptor beta chains listed below, sequenced in a study of shared clonotypes between healthy human individuals. Sequencing was performed with immunoSEQ multiplex PCR; in TCRdb, only in-frame clones are kept and a portion is missing. The sample has about 2.1 million clones, roughly 91% seen once. Terminally differentiated effector memory CD45RA+ cells were excluded by CCR7 positive selection of CD45RO-negative cells. Sequenced: naive CD8+ T cells from PBMCs. These TCRs come from a man aged 18 to 35 in good health. Some clones in this sample may be carry-over from other donors' samples.

The V gene is TRBV9, the J gene TRBJ1-3; tentative D call: TRBD1 (5 bases). The CDR3 covers 15 residues. The V gene's germline CDR1 is SGDLS and CDR2 YYNGEE. The V and J ends lost 6 bases and 1 base respectively, with 14 bases between them. CDR3 in DNA: TGTGCCAGCACCCCGGACAAGGCGTCTGGAAACACCATATATTTT. Encoded protein: CASTPDKASGNTIYF.

The chain carries TRBV9 and TRBJ2-5; TRBD1 is a possible D gene (6 bases). Germline CDR1 SGDLS, CDR2 YYNGEE. This CDR3 is 15 amino acids long. V lost 1 base and J 5 bases, leaving 15 bases between the germline ends. CDR3 sequence reads: CASSVSGTRVETQYF. CDR3 in DNA: TGTGCCAGCAGCGTATCCGGGACAAGGGTGGAGACCCAGTACTTC.

The chain links TRBV5-1 to TRBJ2-7, with 8 bases matching TRBD1. Germline CDR1 SGHRS, CDR2 YFSETQ. The CDR3 has 14 residues. With V trimmed by 0 bases and J by 4 bases, 3 bases remained unmatched. The CDR3 region has the DNA TGCGCCAGCAGCTTGGCTAGGACAGGGTACGAGCAGTACTTC. This gives the protein CASSLARTGYEQYF. The full variable domain, with the rest looked up from reference TRBV5-1 and TRBJ2-7, is KAGVTQTPRYLIKTRGQQVTLSCSPISGHRSVSWYQQTPGQGLQFLFEYFSETQRNKGNFPGRFSGRQFSNSRSEMNVSTLELGDSALYLCASSLARTGYEQYFGPGTRLTVT.

Comments on this clone: Other DNA variants within this sample encode the same CDR3. The chain recombines TRBV27 with TRBJ2-7; no reliable D call. This CDR3 has 14 residues. V dropped 6 bases and J dropped 0 bases, with 12 bases sitting between them. Germline V gene lookup returns CDR1 MNHEY and CDR2 SMNVEV (reference sequence). In nucleotides, the CDR3 is TGTGCCAGCAGCCCCCGGGTCAACTCCTACGAGCAGTACTTC. Translating gives CASSPRVNSYEQYF.

The V and J genes are TRBV27 and TRBJ2-3; 8 bases agree with TRBD2. The CDR3 runs 13 residues. V was clipped by 10 bases and J by 0 bases; unmatched bases: 3. Per the germline V gene, CDR1 is MNHEY and CDR2 is SMNVEV (reference sequence). CDR3 sequence (DNA): TGTGCCACAACTAGCGGAAGCACAGATACGCAGTATTTT. This sequence encodes CATTSGSTDTQYF.

This rearrangement joins TRBV6-5 to TRBJ2-3; D might be TRBD1 or TRBD2, each matching 5 bases. V dropped 2 bases and J dropped 2 bases, with 8 bases sitting between them. CDR1 and CDR2 from the germline V gene are MNHEY and SVGAGI. This CDR3 contains 14 residues. CDR3 bases: TGTGCCAGCAGTTACCTGGGGACCACAGATACGCAGTATTTT. This gives the protein CASSYLGTTDTQYF.

The chain uses TRBV27 and TRBJ2-3; D unclear. V was shortened by 7 bases and J by 0 bases, with 11 bases between the two germline ends. Germline V CDR1 and CDR2: MNHEY, SMNVEV (reference sequence). This CDR3 is built from 14 residues. The CDR3 sequence: CASTRDTSTDTQYF. CDR3 sequence (DNA): TGTGCCAGCACCCGCGACACTAGCACAGATACGCAGTATTTT.

Comments on this clone: The sample contains more than one DNA sequence encoding this CDR3. The chain is built from TRBV28 and TRBJ2-2; 7 positions agree with TRBD1. Germline CDR1 MDHEN, CDR2 SYDVKM. V shed 3 bases and J 3 bases; nucleotides not matched to a gene: 1. This CDR3 region has 14 residues. CDR3 coding DNA: TGTGCCAGCAGTTTGCAGGGGGACACCGGGGAGCTGTTTTTT. It encodes CASSLQGDTGELFF. Based on the CDR3 plus reference TRBV28 and TRBJ2-2, the full variable domain is DVKVTQSSRYLVKRTGEKVFLECVQDMDHENMFWYRQDPGLGLRLIYFSYDVKMKEKGDIPEGYSVSREKKERFSLILESASTNQTSMYLCASSLQGDTGELFFGEGSRLTVL.

The chain recombines TRBV27 with TRBJ2-3; no reliable D call. Trimming removed 5 bases at V and 5 bases at J, with 5 bases between. The CDR3 is made up of 11 amino acids. Per germline, CDR1 MNHEY and CDR2 SMNVEV (reference sequence). CDR3 loop: CASSIRDTQYF. CDR3 nucleotides: TGTGCCAGCAGTATACGAGATACGCAGTATTTT.

The J gene is TRBJ1-2, the V gene TRBV27; 12 nucleotides line up with TRBD1. The CDR3 covers 17 residues. CDR1 is MNHEY and CDR2 is SMNVEV in the germline V gene (reference sequence). The ends lost 2 bases at V and 7 bases at J; junction bases unmatched: 11. CDR3 sequence reads: CASSLGAGTGGAIGYTF. Written as DNA, the CDR3 is TGTGCCAGCAGTTTAGGAGCGGGGACAGGGGGCGCGATTGGCTACACCTTC.

The chain links TRBV5-1 to TRBJ2-1; 9 bases match TRBD2. V dropped 3 bases and J dropped 3; count of bases not matched to a gene: 4. The CDR3 spans 15 residues. Germline V lookup: CDR1 SGHRS, CDR2 YFSETQ. The CDR3 loop reads CASSSELAGYNEQFF. The CDR3, as DNA: TGCGCCAGCAGCTCCGAACTAGCGGGCTACAATGAGCAGTTCTTC.

The chain has TRBV7-9 and TRBJ2-7; TRBD2 might be the D (6 bases). Germline-derived CDR1 and CDR2 are SEHNR and FQNEAQ (reference sequence). Trimming took off 5 bases at V and 4 bases at J, with 18 bases between the two ends. The CDR3 has 15 amino acids. CDR3 sequence reads: CASSHSGQGGYEQYF. Here the CDR3 DNA reads TGTGCCAGCAGCCACAGCGGGCAGGGAGGTTACGAGCAGTACTTC.

The chain links TRBV6-5 to TRBJ2-7; 9 bases align to TRBD1. In germline, CDR1 is MNHEY, CDR2 SVGAGI. This CDR3 has 14 amino acids. Losses at the gene ends were 7 bases for V and 7 bases for J; bases not matched to a gene: 11. The CDR3 sequence is CASTPGQGFREQYF. CDR3 sequence (DNA): TGTGCCAGCACTCCGGGACAGGGATTTCGGGAGCAGTACTTC.

Concerning this clone: Other DNA variants within this sample encode the same CDR3. The chain employs TRBV19 and TRBJ1-1; 12 bases are shared with TRBD1. CDR3 length: 16 amino acids. Germline CDR1 LNHDA, CDR2 SQIVND (reference sequence). V was pared by 5 bases and J by 4 bases, with 8 bases of the junction left unmatched. The CDR3: CASSLGTGGWGTEAFF. In nucleotides, the CDR3 is TGTGCCAGTAGTCTTGGGACAGGGGGCTGGGGCACTGAAGCTTTCTTT.

This clone came up a few times. The rearrangement links TRBV9 to TRBJ1-2; D is perhaps TRBD1 (5 bases). The CDR3 consists of 16 residues. V lost 4 bases and J 0 bases, leaving 16 bases between the germline ends. CDR1 SGDLS and CDR2 YYNGEE come from the germline V gene. This CDR3 is CASSINRDGANYGYTF. The CDR3 nucleotides are TGTGCCAGCAGCATCAACCGGGACGGAGCTAACTATGGCTACACCTTC.

The chain combines TRBV30 with TRBJ2-2; TRBD1 matches 7 bases. The germline V gene has CDR1 GTSNPN and CDR2 SVGIG (reference sequence). The J segment lost 6 bases and the V segment lost 4 bases, leaving 8 bases of the junction unmatched. There are 14 residues in the CDR3. CDR3 sequence (DNA): TGTGCCTGGAAGACAGGGTCGTGGTCCGGGGAGCTGTTTTTT. This encodes CAWKTGSWSGELFF.

J is TRBJ2-7 and V is TRBV5-6, with D uncertain. V lost 1 base, J lost 0 bases, and 8 bases lay in between. CDR1 is SGHDT and CDR2 is YYEEEE in the germline V gene. The CDR3 runs to 14 residues. CDR3: CASSLRQSSYEQYF. As DNA, the CDR3 is TGTGCCAGCAGCTTGAGGCAGAGCTCCTACGAGCAGTACTTC.

V gene TRBV11-2 combines with J gene TRBJ1-2, with 7 bases lining up with TRBD1. The CDR3 has 16 amino acids. Germline V CDR1 and CDR2: SGHAT, FQNNGV. Trimming removed 2 bases from V and 8 bases from J; junction bases left unmatched: 14. The CDR3 sequence: CASSLRGDSIFGGYTF. Written as DNA, the CDR3 is TGTGCCAGCAGCTTACGGGGGGACAGCATCTTTGGAGGCTACACCTTC. Full variable domain (outside the CDR3, taken from reference TRBV11-2 and TRBJ1-2): EAGVAQSPRYKIIEKRQSVAFWCNPISGHATLYWYQQILGQGPKLLIQFQNNGVVDDSQLPKDRFSAERLKGVDSTLKIQPAKLEDSAVYLCASSLRGDSIFGGYTFGSGTRLTVV.

The table lists this clone with a count of one. The chain links TRBV25-1 to TRBJ2-1, with 7 bases aligning to TRBD1. J gave up 3 bases and V 2 bases, and 7 bases lay outside the gene matches. The length of the CDR3 is 16 residues. Germline lookup yields CDR1 MGHDK and CDR2 SYGVNS. CDR3: CASSELGQEIYNEQFF. The CDR3, as DNA: TGTGCCAGCAGTGAACTAGGACAGGAGATCTACAATGAGCAGTTCTTC.

In regard to this clone: Germline and junction disagree at one end, which may indicate a read error. The chain combines TRBV7-6 with TRBJ2-1; D may match TRBD1 or TRBD2 (6 bases each). CDR3 length: 12 amino acids. In germline, CDR1 is SGHVS, CDR2 FNYEAQ. The CDR3 loop reads CASTLGGNEQFF. The CDR3 region has the DNA TGTGCCAGCACCTTAGGGGGGAATGAGCAGTTCTTC. Drawing the rest from reference TRBV7-6 and TRBJ2-1, the complete variable domain is GAGVSQSPRYKVTKRGQDVALRCDPISGHVSLYWYRQALGQGPEFLTYFNYEAQQDKSGLPNDRFSAERPEGSISTLTIQRTEQRDSAMYRCASTLGGNEQFFGPGTRLTVL.

The rearrangement uses TRBV27 and TRBJ2-7; 11 positions agree with TRBD2. The germline CDR1 and CDR2 sequences are MNHEY and SMNVEV (reference sequence). This CDR3 contains 19 residues. V gave up 5 bases and J gave up 5 bases; unmatched junction bases: 20. The CDR3 sequence is CASSIGGMGLAELPNEQYF. The CDR3 DNA reads as TGTGCCAGCAGTATCGGGGGGATGGGACTAGCGGAACTCCCGAACGAGCAGTACTTC.

The chain uses TRBV7-2 and TRBJ2-1; 8 nucleotides agree with TRBD1. CDR3 length: 15 residues. The germline gives CDR1 SGHTA, CDR2 FQGNSA. With 5 bases clipped from V and 2 bases from J, the junction kept 5 bases outside the gene matches. The CDR3 sequence: CASSIDRGPYNEQFF. For the CDR3, the DNA is TGTGCCAGCAGCATCGACAGGGGTCCCTACAATGAGCAGTTCTTC.

J is TRBJ2-1 and V is TRBV4-2; D not certain. Germline values: CDR1 LGHNA, CDR2 YNFKEQ. The CDR3 runs 14 residues. Trimming removed 4 bases from V and 8 bases from J, with 15 bases in between. The CDR3 DNA is TGTGCCAGCAGCCCCCGTCGGCCATCCCATGAGCAGTTCTTC. Translated, it gives CASSPRRPSHEQFF.

The chain has TRBV9 and TRBJ2-3, with D possibly matching TRBD2 (6 bases). The CDR3 has 18 amino acids. CDR1 and CDR2 (germline): SGDLS, YYNGEE. Between the trimmed V and J ends, which lost 3 bases and 0 bases, there was a span of 20 bases. The CDR3 loop reads CASSDPKVAASSTDTQYF. The CDR3 nucleotides are TGTGCCAGCAGCGACCCGAAGGTAGCGGCGTCTAGCACAGATACGCAGTATTTT.

This chain joins TRBV27 and TRBJ1-5; D unresolved. The V end was cut by 5 bases, the J end by 7 bases, with 9 bases between. The germline V gene has CDR1 MNHEY and CDR2 SMNVEV (reference sequence). The CDR3 length is 12 residues. The CDR3 DNA is TGTGCCAGCAGTCCACCGGGGCAGCCCCAGCATTTT. It translates to CASSPPGQPQHF.

This clone was observed a handful of times. This chain connects TRBV19 to TRBJ1-2; maybe TRBD1 (6 bases). The germline CDR1 and CDR2 sequences are LNHDA and SQIVND (reference sequence). The V and J ends lost 4 bases and 3 bases respectively, with 15 bases between them. This CDR3 region has 15 residues. The CDR3 region is CASSKNRDEYYGYTF. The CDR3, as DNA: TGTGCCAGTAGTAAGAACAGGGACGAATACTATGGCTACACCTTC.

The J gene is TRBJ1-3, the V gene TRBV28; D ambiguous. The CDR3 contains 14 residues. Germline values: CDR1 MDHEN, CDR2 SYDVKM. V lost 2 bases and J lost 0, with 5 bases in between. In nucleotides, the CDR3 is TGTGCCAGCAGTTTACAGAGCTCTGGAAACACCATATATTTT. Its protein is CASSLQSSGNTIYF. Variable domain in full (rest from reference TRBV28 and TRBJ1-3): DVKVTQSSRYLVKRTGEKVFLECVQDMDHENMFWYRQDPGLGLRLIYFSYDVKMKEKGDIPEGYSVSREKKERFSLILESASTNQTSMYLCASSLQSSGNTIYFGEGSWLTVV.

This rearrangement joins TRBV5-4 to TRBJ2-7, with TRBD2 as a possible D gene (5 bases). This CDR3 spans 14 amino acids. The germline V and J ends were trimmed by 0 bases and 3 bases, with 10 bases remaining between them. Per the germline V gene, CDR1 is SGHNT and CDR2 is YYREEE (reference sequence). The CDR3, as DNA: TGTGCCAGCAGCTTGGGGGGAGAGTACTACGAGCAGTACTTC. Its translation: CASSLGGEYYEQYF.

This rearrangement joins TRBV25-1 to TRBJ2-2; perhaps D is TRBD1 or TRBD2 (5 bases each). This CDR3 is built from 14 residues. V was cut by 0 bases and J by 6 bases, with 8 bases left in between. The germline V gene has CDR1 MGHDK and CDR2 SYGVNS. The chain's CDR3 is CASSEYWGSGELFF. The CDR3 DNA is TGTGCCAGCAGTGAATATTGGGGGTCCGGGGAGCTGTTTTTT.

Details on this clone: The same CDR3 also results from other DNA sequences found in this sample. The chain combines TRBV9 with TRBJ2-3, with 11 positions matching TRBD2. V was clipped by 2 bases and J by 3 bases; unmatched bases: 2. The CDR3 contains 15 residues. Germline values: CDR1 SGDLS, CDR2 YYNGEE. DNA for the CDR3: TGTGCCAGCAGCGTCACTAGCGGGAGTACAGATACGCAGTATTTT. This encodes CASSVTSGSTDTQYF. The full variable domain, rest sourced from reference TRBV9 and TRBJ2-3, is DSGVTQTPKHLITATGQRVTLRCSPRSGDLSVYWYQQSLDQGLQFLIQYYNGEERAKGNILERFSAQQFPDLHSELNLSSLELGDSALYFCASSVTSGSTDTQYFGPGTRLTVL.